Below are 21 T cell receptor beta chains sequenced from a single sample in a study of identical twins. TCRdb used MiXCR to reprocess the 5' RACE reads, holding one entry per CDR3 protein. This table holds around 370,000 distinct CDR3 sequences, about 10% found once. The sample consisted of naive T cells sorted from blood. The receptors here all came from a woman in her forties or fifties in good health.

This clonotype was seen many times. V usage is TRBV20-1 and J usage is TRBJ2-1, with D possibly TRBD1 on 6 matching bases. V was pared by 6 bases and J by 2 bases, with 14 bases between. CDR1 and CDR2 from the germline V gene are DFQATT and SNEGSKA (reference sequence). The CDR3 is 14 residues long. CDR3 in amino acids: CSADRDNTYNEQFF. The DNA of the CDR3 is TGCAGTGCCGATCGGGACAATACCTACAATGAGCAGTTCTTC.

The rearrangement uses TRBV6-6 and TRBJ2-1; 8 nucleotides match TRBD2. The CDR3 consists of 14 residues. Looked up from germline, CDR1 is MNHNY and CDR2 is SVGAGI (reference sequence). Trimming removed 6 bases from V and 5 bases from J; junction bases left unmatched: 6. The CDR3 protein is CASSLGLADNEQFF. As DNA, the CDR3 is TGTGCCAGCAGCCTCGGACTAGCTGACAATGAGCAGTTCTTC.

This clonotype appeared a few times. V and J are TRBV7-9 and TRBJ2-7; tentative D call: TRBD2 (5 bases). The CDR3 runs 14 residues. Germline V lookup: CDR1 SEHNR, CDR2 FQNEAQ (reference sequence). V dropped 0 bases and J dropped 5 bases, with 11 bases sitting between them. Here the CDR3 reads CASSLASPGDEQYF. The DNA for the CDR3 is TGTGCCAGCAGCTTAGCCTCTCCCGGGGACGAGCAGTACTTC.

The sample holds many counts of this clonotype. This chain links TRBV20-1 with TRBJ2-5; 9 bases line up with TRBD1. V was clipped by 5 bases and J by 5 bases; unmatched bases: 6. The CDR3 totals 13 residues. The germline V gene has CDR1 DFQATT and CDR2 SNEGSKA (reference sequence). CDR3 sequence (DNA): TGCAGTGCTTCCACAGGGGGCGGGGAGACCCAGTACTTC. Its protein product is CSASTGGGETQYF.

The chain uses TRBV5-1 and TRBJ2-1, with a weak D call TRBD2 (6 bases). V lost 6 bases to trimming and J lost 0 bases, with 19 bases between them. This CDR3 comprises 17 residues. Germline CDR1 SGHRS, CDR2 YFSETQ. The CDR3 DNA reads TGCGCCAGCATCCTTTTCCCGGGAGCTAGCTCCTACAATGAGCAGTTCTTC. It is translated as CASILFPGASSYNEQFF.

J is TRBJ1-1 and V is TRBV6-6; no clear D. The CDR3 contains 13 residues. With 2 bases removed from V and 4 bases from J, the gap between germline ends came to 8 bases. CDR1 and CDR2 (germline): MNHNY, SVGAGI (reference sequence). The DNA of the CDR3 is TGTGCCAGCAGTTACGTTCCGCTCACTGAAGCTTTCTTT. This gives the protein CASSYVPLTEAFF.

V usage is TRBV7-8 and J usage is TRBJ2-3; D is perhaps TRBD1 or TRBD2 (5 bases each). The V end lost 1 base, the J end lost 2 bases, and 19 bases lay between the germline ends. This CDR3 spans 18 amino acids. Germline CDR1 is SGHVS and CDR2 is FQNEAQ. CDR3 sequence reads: CASSLVLGWDPNTDTQYF. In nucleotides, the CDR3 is TGTGCCAGCAGCTTAGTGCTCGGCTGGGACCCCAACACAGATACGCAGTATTTT.

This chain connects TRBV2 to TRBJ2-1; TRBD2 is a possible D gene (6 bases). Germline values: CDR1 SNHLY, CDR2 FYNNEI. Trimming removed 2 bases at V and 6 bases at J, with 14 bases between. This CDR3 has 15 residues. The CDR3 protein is CASSEYGRGGNEQFF. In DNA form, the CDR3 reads TGTGCCAGCAGTGAATATGGGCGGGGAGGCAATGAGCAGTTCTTC. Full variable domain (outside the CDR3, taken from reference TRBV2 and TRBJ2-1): EPEVTQTPSHQVTQMGQEVILRCVPISNHLYFYWYRQILGQKVEFLVSFYNNEISEKSEIFDDQFSVERPDGSNFTLKIRSTKLEDSAMYFCASSEYGRGGNEQFFGPGTRLTVL.

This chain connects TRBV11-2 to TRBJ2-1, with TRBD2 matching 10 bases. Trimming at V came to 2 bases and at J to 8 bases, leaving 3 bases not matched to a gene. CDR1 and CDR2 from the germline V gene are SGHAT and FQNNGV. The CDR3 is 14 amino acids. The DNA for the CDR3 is TGTGCCAGCAGCTTATCTAGCGGGAGCTATGAGCAGTTCTTC. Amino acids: CASSLSSGSYEQFF.

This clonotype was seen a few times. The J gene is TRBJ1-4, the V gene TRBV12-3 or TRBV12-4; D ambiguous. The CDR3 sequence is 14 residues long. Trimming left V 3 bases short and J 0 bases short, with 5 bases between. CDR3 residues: CASSLSSTNEKLFF. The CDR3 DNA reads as TGTGCCAGCAGTTTGTCGTCAACTAATGAAAAACTGTTTTTT.

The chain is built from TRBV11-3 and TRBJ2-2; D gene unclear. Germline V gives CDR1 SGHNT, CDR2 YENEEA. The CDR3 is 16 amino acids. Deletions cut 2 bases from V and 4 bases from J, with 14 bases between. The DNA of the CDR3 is TGTGCCAGCAGCTTACGAGAACTTCGGACCACCGGGGAGCTGTTTTTT. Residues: CASSLRELRTTGELFF.

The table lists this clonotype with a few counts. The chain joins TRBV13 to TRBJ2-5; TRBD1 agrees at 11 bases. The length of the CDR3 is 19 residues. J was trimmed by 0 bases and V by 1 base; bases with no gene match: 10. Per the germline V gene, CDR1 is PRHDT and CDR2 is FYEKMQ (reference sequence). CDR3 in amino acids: CASSLDSLGQGADQETQYF. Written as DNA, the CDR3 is TGTGCCAGCAGCTTAGACTCGCTAGGACAGGGGGCAGACCAAGAGACCCAGTACTTC.

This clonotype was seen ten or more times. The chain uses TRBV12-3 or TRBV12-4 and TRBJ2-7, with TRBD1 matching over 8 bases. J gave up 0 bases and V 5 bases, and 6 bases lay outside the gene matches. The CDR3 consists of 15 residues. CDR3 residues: CASSPWDRSSYEQYF. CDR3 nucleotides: TGTGCCAGCAGTCCGTGGGACAGGTCCTCCTACGAGCAGTACTTC.

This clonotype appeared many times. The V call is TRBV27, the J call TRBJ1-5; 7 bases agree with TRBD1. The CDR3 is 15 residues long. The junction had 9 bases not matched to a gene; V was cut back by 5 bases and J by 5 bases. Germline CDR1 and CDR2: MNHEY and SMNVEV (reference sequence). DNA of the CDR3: TGTGCCAGCAGTCGCAACCGGGACAGATATCAGCCCCAGCATTTT. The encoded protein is CASSRNRDRYQPQHF.

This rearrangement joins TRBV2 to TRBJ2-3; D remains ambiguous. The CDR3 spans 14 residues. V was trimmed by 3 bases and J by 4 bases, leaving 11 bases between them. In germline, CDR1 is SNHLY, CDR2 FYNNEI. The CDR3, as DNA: TGTGCCAGCAGTGAGGGCCCGTGGGCAGATACGCAGTATTTT. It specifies CASSEGPWADTQYF.

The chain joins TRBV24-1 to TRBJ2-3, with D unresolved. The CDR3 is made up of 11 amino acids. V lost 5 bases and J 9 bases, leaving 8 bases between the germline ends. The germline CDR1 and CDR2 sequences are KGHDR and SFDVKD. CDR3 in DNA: TGTGCCACCAGTGGATCAGGAACGCAGTATTTT. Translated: CATSGSGTQYF.

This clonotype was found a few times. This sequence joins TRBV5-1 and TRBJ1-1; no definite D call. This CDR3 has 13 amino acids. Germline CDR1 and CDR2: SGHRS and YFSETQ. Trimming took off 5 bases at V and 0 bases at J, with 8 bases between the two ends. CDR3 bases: TGCGCCAGCAGTATAGGGATGAACACTGAAGCTTTCTTT. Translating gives CASSIGMNTEAFF.

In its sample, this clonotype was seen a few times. The CDR3 loop is CASSPSQRDTGELFF. CDR3 DNA: TGTGCCAGCTCACCGTCTCAACGGGACACCGGGGAGCTGTTTTTT. The chain is built from TRBV18 and TRBJ2-2; no reliable D call. CDR1 KGHSH and CDR2 LQKENI come from the germline V gene. The CDR3 is 15 amino acids. V was trimmed by 3 bases and J by 3 bases, leaving 11 bases between them.

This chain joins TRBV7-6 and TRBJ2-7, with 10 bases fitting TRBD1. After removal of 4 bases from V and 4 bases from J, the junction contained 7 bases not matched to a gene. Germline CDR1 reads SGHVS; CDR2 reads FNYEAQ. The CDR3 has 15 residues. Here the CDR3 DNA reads TGTGCCAGCAGCTCCCCGGGACAGGGGAGATACGAGCAGTACTTC. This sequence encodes CASSSPGQGRYEQYF.

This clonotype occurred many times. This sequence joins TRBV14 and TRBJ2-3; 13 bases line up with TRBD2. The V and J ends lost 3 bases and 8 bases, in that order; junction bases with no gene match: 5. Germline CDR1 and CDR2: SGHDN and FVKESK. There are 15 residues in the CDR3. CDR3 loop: CASSHPGLAGVTQYF. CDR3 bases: TGTGCCAGCAGCCACCCCGGACTAGCGGGAGTTACGCAGTATTTT.

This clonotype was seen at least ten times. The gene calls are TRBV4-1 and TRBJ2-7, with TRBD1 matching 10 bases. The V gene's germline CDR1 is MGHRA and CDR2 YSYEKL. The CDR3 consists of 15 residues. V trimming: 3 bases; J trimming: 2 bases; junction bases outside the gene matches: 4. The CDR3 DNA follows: TGCGCCAGCAGCCATCCGGGACAGGGGACCTACGAGCAGTACGTC. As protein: CASSHPGQGTYEQYV.